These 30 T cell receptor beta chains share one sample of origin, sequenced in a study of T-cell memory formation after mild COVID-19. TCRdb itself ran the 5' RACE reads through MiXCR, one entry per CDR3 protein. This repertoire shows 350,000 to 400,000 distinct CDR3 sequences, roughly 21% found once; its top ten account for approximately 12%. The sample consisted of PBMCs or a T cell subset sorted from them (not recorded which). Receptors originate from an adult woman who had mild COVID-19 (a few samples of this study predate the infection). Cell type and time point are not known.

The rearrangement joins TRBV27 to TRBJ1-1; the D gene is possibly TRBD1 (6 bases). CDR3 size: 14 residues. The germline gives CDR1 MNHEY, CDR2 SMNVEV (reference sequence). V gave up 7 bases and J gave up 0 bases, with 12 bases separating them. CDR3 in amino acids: CASNTGTMNTEAFF. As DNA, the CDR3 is TGTGCCAGCAATACCGGGACAATGAACACTGAAGCTTTCTTT.

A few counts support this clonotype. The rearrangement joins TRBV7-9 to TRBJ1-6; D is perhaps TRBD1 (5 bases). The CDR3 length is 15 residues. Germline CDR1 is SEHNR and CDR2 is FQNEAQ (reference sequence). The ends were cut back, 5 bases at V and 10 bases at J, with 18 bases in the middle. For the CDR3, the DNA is TGTGCCAGCAGCCTGAGGGGCGGAGAAGGATCACCCCTCCACTTT. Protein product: CASSLRGGEGSPLHF.

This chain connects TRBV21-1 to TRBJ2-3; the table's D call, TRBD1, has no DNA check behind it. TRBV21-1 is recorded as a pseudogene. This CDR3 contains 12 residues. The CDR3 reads CASSKGVATQYF. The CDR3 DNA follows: TGTGCCAGCAGCAAGGGGGTTGCTACGCAGTATTTT.

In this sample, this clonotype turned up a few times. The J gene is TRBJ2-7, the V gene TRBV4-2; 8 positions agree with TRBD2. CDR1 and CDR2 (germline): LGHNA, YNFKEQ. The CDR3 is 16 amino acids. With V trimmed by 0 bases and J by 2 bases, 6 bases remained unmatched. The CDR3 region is CASSQELAGPPYEQYF. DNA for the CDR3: TGTGCCAGCAGCCAAGAGTTAGCGGGACCCCCCTACGAGCAGTACTTC.

Written as DNA, the CDR3 is TGTGCCAGCAGCACCCGGGACGGTTCCTACGAGCAGTACTTC. The encoded protein is CASSTRDGSYEQYF. The chain combines TRBV5-4 with TRBJ2-7; D might be TRBD1 or TRBD2, each matching 5 bases. V gave up 4 bases and J gave up 1 base, with 12 bases separating them. The CDR3 extends over 14 amino acids. Germline CDR1 SGHNT, CDR2 YYREEE (reference sequence).

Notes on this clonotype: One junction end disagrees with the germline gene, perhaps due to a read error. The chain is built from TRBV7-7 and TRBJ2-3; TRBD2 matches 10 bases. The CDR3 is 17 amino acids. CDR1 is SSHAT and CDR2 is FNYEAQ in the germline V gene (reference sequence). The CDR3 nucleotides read TGTGCTAGCAGCCCTTCGCCTCAGCGGGAGGGCCTAGATACGCAGTATTTT. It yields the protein CASSPSPQREGLDTQYF.

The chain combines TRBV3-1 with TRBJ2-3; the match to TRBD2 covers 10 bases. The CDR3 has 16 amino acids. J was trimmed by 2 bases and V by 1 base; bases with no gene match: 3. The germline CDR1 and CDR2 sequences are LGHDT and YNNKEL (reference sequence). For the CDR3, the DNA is TGTGCCAGCAGCCAAGCTAGCGGGGGATACACAGATACGCAGTATTTT. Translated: CASSQASGGYTDTQYF.

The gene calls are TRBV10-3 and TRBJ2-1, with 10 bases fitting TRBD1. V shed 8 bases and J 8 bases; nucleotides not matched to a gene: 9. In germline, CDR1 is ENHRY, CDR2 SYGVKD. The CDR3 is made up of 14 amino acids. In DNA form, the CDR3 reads TGTGCCATCCAGCGGACAGGGGGTAGGGATGAGCAGTTCTTC. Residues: CAIQRTGGRDEQFF.

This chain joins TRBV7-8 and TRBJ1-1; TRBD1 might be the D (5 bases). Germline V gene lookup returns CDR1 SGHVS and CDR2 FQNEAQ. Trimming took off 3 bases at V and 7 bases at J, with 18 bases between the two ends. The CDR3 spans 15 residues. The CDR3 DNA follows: TGTGCCAGCAGCTTCGGATGGGACGGTGGAAGTGAAGCTTTCTTT. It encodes CASSFGWDGGSEAFF.

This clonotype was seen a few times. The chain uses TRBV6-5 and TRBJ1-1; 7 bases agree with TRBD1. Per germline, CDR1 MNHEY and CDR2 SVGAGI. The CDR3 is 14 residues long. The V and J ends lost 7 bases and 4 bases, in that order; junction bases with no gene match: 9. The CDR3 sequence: CASTRDSLITEAFF. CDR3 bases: TGTGCCAGCACCCGGGACAGCTTAATCACTGAAGCTTTCTTT.

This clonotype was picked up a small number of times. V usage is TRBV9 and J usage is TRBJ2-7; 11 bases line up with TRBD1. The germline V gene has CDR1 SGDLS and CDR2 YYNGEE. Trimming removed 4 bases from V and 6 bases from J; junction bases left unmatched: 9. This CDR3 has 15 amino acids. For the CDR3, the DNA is TGTGCCAGCAGCCCCCACGGTGGGACAGGGGGCGAGCAGTACTTC. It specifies CASSPHGGTGGEQYF.

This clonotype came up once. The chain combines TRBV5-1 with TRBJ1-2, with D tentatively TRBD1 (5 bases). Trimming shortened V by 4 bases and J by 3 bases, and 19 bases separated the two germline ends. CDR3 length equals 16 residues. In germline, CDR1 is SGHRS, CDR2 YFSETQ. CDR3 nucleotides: TGCGCCAGCAGCCCCTCGGACGGTCTGGGGCACTATGGCTACACCTTC. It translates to CASSPSDGLGHYGYTF.

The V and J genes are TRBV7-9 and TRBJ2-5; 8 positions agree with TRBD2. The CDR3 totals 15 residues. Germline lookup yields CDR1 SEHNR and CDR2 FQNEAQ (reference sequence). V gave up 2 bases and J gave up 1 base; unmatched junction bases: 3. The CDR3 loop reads CASSLRREVQETQYF. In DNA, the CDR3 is TGTGCCAGCAGCTTAAGGCGGGAGGTCCAAGAGACCCAGTACTTC.

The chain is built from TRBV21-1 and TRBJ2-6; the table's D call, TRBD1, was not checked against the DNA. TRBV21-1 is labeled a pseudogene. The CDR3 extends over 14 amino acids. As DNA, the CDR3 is TGTGCCAGCAGCAGGGGGCTGGGGGCCAACGTCCTGACTTTC. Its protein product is CASSRGLGANVLTF.

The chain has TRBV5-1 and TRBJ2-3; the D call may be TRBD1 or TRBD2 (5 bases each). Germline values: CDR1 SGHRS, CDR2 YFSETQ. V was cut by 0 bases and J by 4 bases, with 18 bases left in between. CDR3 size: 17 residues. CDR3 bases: TGCGCCAGCAGCTTGGCTCTCCTACGGGGACCCGCAGATACGCAGTATTTT. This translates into CASSLALLRGPADTQYF.

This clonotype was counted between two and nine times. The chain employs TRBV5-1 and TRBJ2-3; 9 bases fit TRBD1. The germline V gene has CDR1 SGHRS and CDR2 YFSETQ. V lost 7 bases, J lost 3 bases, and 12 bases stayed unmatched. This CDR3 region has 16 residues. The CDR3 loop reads CASAKSGQGITDTQYF. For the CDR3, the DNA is TGCGCCAGCGCAAAATCTGGACAGGGGATAACAGATACGCAGTATTTT.

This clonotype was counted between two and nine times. The CDR3 loop reads CASSSARGVDTQYF. Written as DNA, the CDR3 is TGTGCCAGCAGCTCAGCTCGGGGTGTGGATACGCAGTATTTT. The chain employs TRBV7-9 and TRBJ2-3; weak D call: TRBD2 (5 bases). The CDR3 loop spans 14 amino acids. Germline loops: CDR1 SEHNR, CDR2 FQNEAQ (reference sequence). Trimming stripped 4 bases from V and 6 bases from J, with 14 bases between.

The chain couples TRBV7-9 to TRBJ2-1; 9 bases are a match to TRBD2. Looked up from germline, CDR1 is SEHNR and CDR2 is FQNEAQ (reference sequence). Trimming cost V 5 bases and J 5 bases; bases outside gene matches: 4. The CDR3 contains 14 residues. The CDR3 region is CASSPWTSDNEQFF. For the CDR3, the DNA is TGTGCCAGCAGCCCGTGGACTAGCGACAATGAGCAGTTCTTC.

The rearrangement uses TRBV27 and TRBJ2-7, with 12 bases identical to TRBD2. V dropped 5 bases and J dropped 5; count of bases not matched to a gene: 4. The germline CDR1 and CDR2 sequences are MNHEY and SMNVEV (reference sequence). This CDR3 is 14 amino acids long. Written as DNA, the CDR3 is TGTGCCAGCAGTATACGACTAGCGGGAGACGAGCAGTACTTC. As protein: CASSIRLAGDEQYF.

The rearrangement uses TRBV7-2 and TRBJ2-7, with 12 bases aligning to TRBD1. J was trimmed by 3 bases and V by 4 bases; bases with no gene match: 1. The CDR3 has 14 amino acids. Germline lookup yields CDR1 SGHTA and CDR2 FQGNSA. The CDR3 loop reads CASSWDRGRYEQYF. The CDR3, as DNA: TGTGCCAGCAGCTGGGACAGGGGGCGCTACGAGCAGTACTTC.

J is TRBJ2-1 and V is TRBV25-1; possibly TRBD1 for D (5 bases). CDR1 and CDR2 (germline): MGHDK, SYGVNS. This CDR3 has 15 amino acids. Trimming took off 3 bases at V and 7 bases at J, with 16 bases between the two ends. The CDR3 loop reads CASSDPWGVGNEQFF. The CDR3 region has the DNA TGTGCCAGCAGTGACCCCTGGGGCGTTGGGAATGAGCAGTTCTTC.

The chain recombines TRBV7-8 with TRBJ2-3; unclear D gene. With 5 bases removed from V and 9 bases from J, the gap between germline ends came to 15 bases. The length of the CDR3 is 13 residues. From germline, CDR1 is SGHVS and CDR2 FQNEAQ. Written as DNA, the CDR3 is TGTGCCAGCAGCCCTATTAGTTTGAGGACGCAGTATTTT. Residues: CASSPISLRTQYF. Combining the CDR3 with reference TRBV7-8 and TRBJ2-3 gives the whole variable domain GAGVSQSPRYKVAKRGQDVALRCDPISGHVSLFWYQQALGQGPEFLTYFQNEAQLDKSGLPSDRFFAERPEGSVSTLKIQRTQQEDSAVYLCASSPISLRTQYFGPGTRLTVL.

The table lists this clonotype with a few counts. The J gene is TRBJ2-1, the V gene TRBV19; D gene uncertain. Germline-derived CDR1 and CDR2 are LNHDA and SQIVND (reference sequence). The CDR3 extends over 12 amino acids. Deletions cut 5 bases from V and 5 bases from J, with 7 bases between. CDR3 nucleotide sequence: TGTGCCAGTAGTGACCCTCACAATGAGCAGTTCTTC. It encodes CASSDPHNEQFF.

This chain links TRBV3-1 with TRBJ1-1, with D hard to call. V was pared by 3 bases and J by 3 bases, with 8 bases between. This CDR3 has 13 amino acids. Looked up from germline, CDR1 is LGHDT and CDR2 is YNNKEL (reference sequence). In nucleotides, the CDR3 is TGTGCCAGCAGCCAGGTCGAGTACACTGAAGCTTTCTTT. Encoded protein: CASSQVEYTEAFF.

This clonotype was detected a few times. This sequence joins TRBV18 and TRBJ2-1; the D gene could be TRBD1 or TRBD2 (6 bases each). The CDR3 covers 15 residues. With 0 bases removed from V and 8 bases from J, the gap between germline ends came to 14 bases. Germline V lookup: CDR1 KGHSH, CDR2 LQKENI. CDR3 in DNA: TGTGCCAGCTCACCACCAGCCAGGGGAGGCGATGAGCAGTTCTTC. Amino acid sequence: CASSPPARGGDEQFF.

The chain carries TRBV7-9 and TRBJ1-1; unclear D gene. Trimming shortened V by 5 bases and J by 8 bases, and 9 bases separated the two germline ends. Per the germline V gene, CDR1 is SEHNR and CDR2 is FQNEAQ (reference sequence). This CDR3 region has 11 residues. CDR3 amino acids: CASSQFVEAFF. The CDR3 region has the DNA TGTGCCAGCAGCCAATTCGTAGAAGCTTTCTTT.

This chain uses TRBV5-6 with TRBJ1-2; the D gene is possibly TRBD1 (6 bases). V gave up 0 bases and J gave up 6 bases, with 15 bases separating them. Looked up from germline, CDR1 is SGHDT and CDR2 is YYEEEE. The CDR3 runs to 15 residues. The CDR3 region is CASSLDGKGDDGYTF. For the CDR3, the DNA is TGTGCCAGCAGCTTGGATGGGAAGGGGGACGATGGCTACACCTTC.

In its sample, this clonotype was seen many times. The CDR3 coding sequence is TGTGCCAGCAGCCAAGGGACTAGCCTCCTAGGGTATGAGCAGTTCTTC. It translates to CASSQGTSLLGYEQFF. The chain joins TRBV12-3 or TRBV12-4 to TRBJ2-1; 9 bases align to TRBD2. The CDR3 has 16 residues. Trimming took 6 bases from V and 8 from J; bases not matched to a gene: 14.

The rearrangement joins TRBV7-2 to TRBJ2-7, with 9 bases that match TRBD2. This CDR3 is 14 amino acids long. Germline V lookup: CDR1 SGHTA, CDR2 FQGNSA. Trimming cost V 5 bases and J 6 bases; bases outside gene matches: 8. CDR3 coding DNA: TGTGCCAGCAGCCCTCTAGCGGGATTAGGCGAGCAGTACTTC. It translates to CASSPLAGLGEQYF.

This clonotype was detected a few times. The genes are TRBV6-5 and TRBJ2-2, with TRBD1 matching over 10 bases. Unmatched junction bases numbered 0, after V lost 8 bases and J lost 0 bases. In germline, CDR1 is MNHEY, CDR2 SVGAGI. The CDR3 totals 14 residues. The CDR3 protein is CASGQGANTGELFF. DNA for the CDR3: TGTGCCAGCGGACAGGGGGCGAACACCGGGGAGCTGTTTTTT.